Presented here are 27 T cell receptor beta chains from one specimen sequenced in a study of shared clonotypes between healthy human individuals. Profiling relied on immunoSEQ multiplex PCR, and the TCRdb table lists in-frame clones only, not all of them. Of 2 million or so clones listed, 90% to 95% are singletons. Sequencing was performed on naive CD4+ T cells sorted from blood. Subset of the sample: CD45RA+ positively selected. The receptors shown here come from a man between 18 and 29 years old in good health.

The V and J genes are TRBV6-5 and TRBJ2-2, with 8 bases matching TRBD2. Germline V CDR1 and CDR2: MNHEY, SVGAGI. V was clipped by 6 bases and J by 5 bases; unmatched bases: 5. The CDR3 contains 14 residues. The CDR3 DNA is TGTGCCAGCAGCCGCGGGGGGTGGACCGGGGAGCTGTTTTTT. Translating gives CASSRGGWTGELFF.

To note about this clone: The same CDR3 can be traced to other DNA sequences in this sample. Here the CDR3 reads CASSPPGQGGNEQFF. Written as DNA, the CDR3 is TGTGCCAGCTCACCTCCGGGACAGGGCGGGAATGAGCAGTTCTTC. This sequence joins TRBV18 and TRBJ2-1; 9 bases agree with TRBD1. The length of the CDR3 is 15 residues. Germline values: CDR1 KGHSH, CDR2 LQKENI. The junction had 7 bases not matched to a gene; V was cut back by 3 bases and J by 7 bases.

The rearrangement uses TRBV4-3 and TRBJ1-2; D is possibly TRBD1 (5 bases). Germline V gene lookup returns CDR1 LGHNA and CDR2 YSLEER. V dropped 0 bases and J dropped 7 bases, with 15 bases sitting between them. The CDR3 length is 15 residues. This CDR3 is CASSQEGPGAGGYTF. The DNA of the CDR3 is TGCGCCAGCAGCCAAGAAGGCCCTGGGGCTGGTGGCTACACCTTC.

The chain links TRBV18 to TRBJ1-6, with 7 bases lining up with TRBD1. V was pared by 3 bases and J by 7 bases, with 3 bases of the junction left unmatched. The CDR3 consists of 14 residues. The germline gives CDR1 KGHSH, CDR2 LQKENI. CDR3 in amino acids: CASSPTGNNSPLHF. For the CDR3, the DNA is TGTGCCAGCTCACCGACAGGGAACAATTCACCCCTCCACTTT.

The V and J genes are TRBV19 and TRBJ2-1; 7 nucleotides agree with TRBD1. The junction had 7 bases not matched to a gene; V was cut back by 5 bases and J by 9 bases. The CDR3 runs 13 residues. Germline values: CDR1 LNHDA, CDR2 SQIVND (reference sequence). This chain's CDR3 is CASSDRVLGEQFF. CDR3 nucleotide sequence: TGTGCCAGTAGTGACAGGGTATTAGGTGAGCAGTTCTTC.

On this clone itself: At one boundary the junction diverges from the germline segment, which might be a read error. This sequence joins TRBV5-6 and TRBJ2-1; D is tentatively TRBD1 or TRBD2 (5 bases each). Per the germline V gene, CDR1 is SGHDT and CDR2 is YYEEEE. This CDR3 comprises 17 residues. CDR3 protein: CASSLGVRVQVYNEQFF. The CDR3 DNA reads TGTGCCAGCAGTTTGGGAGTCAGGGTTCAGGTCTACAATGAGCAGTTCTTC.

This clone was counted once. The genes are TRBV7-2 and TRBJ2-7, with TRBD2 as a possible D gene (5 bases). This CDR3 region has 15 residues. Trimming removed 5 bases from V and 2 bases from J, with 16 bases in between. Germline values: CDR1 SGHTA, CDR2 FQGNSA. CDR3 sequence (DNA): TGTGCCAGCAGCCCTCAACTAGGCTCGGCCTACGAGCAGTACTTC. It is translated as CASSPQLGSAYEQYF.

This chain connects TRBV6-5 to TRBJ1-2; 7 bases are a match to TRBD1. CDR1 and CDR2 from the germline V gene are MNHEY and SVGAGI. The CDR3 runs 15 residues. The ends lost 5 bases at V and 2 bases at J; junction bases unmatched: 8. The CDR3, as DNA: TGTGCCAGCAGTCTGGGACAGCCGATAAACTATGGCTACACCTTC. Translating it yields CASSLGQPINYGYTF.

The chain recombines TRBV14 with TRBJ2-1, with D perhaps given as TRBD1 or TRBD2 (9 bases each). CDR3 length: 19 residues. V lost 4 bases, J lost 7 bases, and 29 bases lay in between. From germline, CDR1 is SGHDN and CDR2 FVKESK. The DNA for the CDR3 is TGTGCCAGCAGCCGATTTGCGAGGGAGGCTAGCGGGACAGGGAATGAGCAGTTCTTC. Its translation is CASSRFAREASGTGNEQFF.

As concerns this clone: The same CDR3 arises from other DNA sequences in this sample as well. The chain is built from TRBV7-9 and TRBJ2-7; 9 bases agree with TRBD1. V lost 4 bases to trimming and J lost 3 bases; unmatched junction nucleotides: 4. This CDR3 has 14 amino acids. Germline-derived CDR1 and CDR2 are SEHNR and FQNEAQ (reference sequence). CDR3 in DNA: TGTGCCAGCAGCTCGGACAGGGGCGGCTACGAGCAGTACTTC. Translated, it gives CASSSDRGGYEQYF.

This sequence joins TRBV19 and TRBJ2-6, with a possible D match to TRBD1 (5 bases). Deletions cut 3 bases from V and 0 bases from J, with 15 bases between. Germline values: CDR1 LNHDA, CDR2 SQIVND (reference sequence). The CDR3 contains 18 residues. The chain's CDR3 is CASSIPRQISSGANVLTF. The CDR3 DNA reads as TGTGCCAGTAGTATCCCTCGACAGATAAGCTCTGGGGCCAACGTCCTGACTTTC.

V gene TRBV16 combines with J gene TRBJ1-1; D is undetermined. Germline V gene lookup returns CDR1 KGHSY and CDR2 FQNENV. CDR3 length equals 14 residues. V lost 0 bases to trimming and J lost 8 bases, with 13 bases between them. DNA for the CDR3: TGTGCCAGCAGCCAATCGGCAGGCCCCGGGGAAGCTTTCTTT. Residues: CASSQSAGPGEAFF. Using reference TRBV16 and TRBJ1-1 for the parts outside the CDR3, the full variable domain is GEEVAQTPKHLVRGEGQKAKLYCAPIKGHSYVFWYQQVLKNEFKFLISFQNENVFDETGMPKERFSAKCLPNSPCSLEIQATKLEDSAVYFCASSQSAGPGEAFFGQGTRLTVV.

CDR3 coding DNA: TGTGCCAGCAGCACGGGACTAGCGGGAGGAATGGAGACCCAGTACTTC. Encoded protein: CASSTGLAGGMETQYF. The chain is built from TRBV5-5 and TRBJ2-5; the match to TRBD2 covers 15 bases. The CDR3 length is 16 residues. Germline CDR1 and CDR2: SGHKS and YYEKEE (reference sequence). J lost 5 bases, V lost 4 bases, and 6 bases had no gene match.

On this clone itself: This may come from a read error, since a much larger clone is one base off. This specimen includes other DNA sequences encoding the same CDR3. The gene calls are TRBV6-6 and TRBJ1-1; D gene unclear. V was trimmed by 2 bases and J by 1 base, leaving 5 bases between them. CDR1 is MNHNY, CDR2 SVGAGI, per germline (reference sequence). The CDR3 is 13 residues long. The CDR3 region is CASSYGENTEAFF. The CDR3 DNA reads as TGTGCCAGCAGTTACGGTGAGAACACTGAAGCTTTCTTT.

The chain combines TRBV28 with TRBJ2-5; TRBD2 matches at 7 bases. In germline, CDR1 is MDHEN, CDR2 SYDVKM. The CDR3 totals 14 residues. Trimming at V came to 2 bases and at J to 2 bases, leaving 2 bases not matched to a gene. The DNA for the CDR3 is TGTGCCAGCAGTTTACTAGCGGTTCAAGAGACCCAGTACTTC. Translated: CASSLLAVQETQYF.

This chain's CDR3 is CASSGAGLNTGELFF. CDR3 nucleotides: TGCGCCAGCAGCGGTGCGGGCCTGAACACCGGGGAGCTGTTTTTT. V and J are TRBV5-1 and TRBJ2-2, with D perhaps matching TRBD2 (5 bases). The CDR3 extends over 15 amino acids. V dropped 4 bases and J dropped 1 base, with 11 bases sitting between them. Germline assignment: CDR1 SGHRS and CDR2 YFSETQ.

Turning to this clone: Additional DNA sequences in this sample encode the identical CDR3. CDR3 sequence: CASSVDRNTGELFF. DNA for the CDR3: TGTGCCAGCAGCGTGGACAGGAACACCGGGGAGCTGTTTTTT. This chain links TRBV9 with TRBJ2-2; possible D gene TRBD1, 6 bases. The CDR3 has 14 amino acids. V was trimmed by 2 bases and J by 1 base, leaving 6 bases between them. CDR1 is SGDLS and CDR2 is YYNGEE in the germline V gene. Variable domain in full (rest from reference TRBV9 and TRBJ2-2): DSGVTQTPKHLITATGQRVTLRCSPRSGDLSVYWYQQSLDQGLQFLIQYYNGEERAKGNILERFSAQQFPDLHSELNLSSLELGDSALYFCASSVDRNTGELFFGEGSRLTVL.

This clone was recorded once. This sample also contains other DNA sequences that code for the same CDR3. This chain connects TRBV18 to TRBJ2-7, with TRBD2 as a possible D gene (6 bases). V was trimmed by 3 bases and J by 3 bases, leaving 9 bases between them. The CDR3 has 13 amino acids. Germline assignment: CDR1 KGHSH and CDR2 LQKENI. The CDR3 here is CASSPVGGYEQYF. The CDR3 DNA reads TGTGCCAGCTCACCGGTGGGGGGCTACGAGCAGTACTTC.

The chain has TRBV27 and TRBJ1-2; 11 bases are a match to TRBD1. Germline CDR1 reads MNHEY; CDR2 reads SMNVEV (reference sequence). V trimming: 5 bases; J trimming: 8 bases; junction bases outside the gene matches: 10. The CDR3 loop spans 15 amino acids. CDR3 coding DNA: TGTGCCAGCAGTGCGTTAGGGACAGGGGGTGGGGGCTACACCTTC. It yields the protein CASSALGTGGGGYTF.

The chain recombines TRBV10-1 with TRBJ2-5, with 8 bases fitting TRBD2. From germline, CDR1 is WNHNN and CDR2 SYGVQD (reference sequence). J gave up 5 bases and V 4 bases, and 6 bases lay outside the gene matches. The CDR3 is 14 amino acids. The CDR3 spells CASSAGTSGETQYF. The DNA of the CDR3 is TGCGCCAGCAGTGCAGGGACTAGTGGGGAGACCCAGTACTTC.

As concerns this clone: The same CDR3 also results from other DNA sequences found in this sample. The rearrangement uses TRBV6-5 and TRBJ1-5, with 7 nucleotides matching TRBD1. CDR1 is MNHEY, CDR2 SVGAGI, per germline. The CDR3 length is 14 residues. V lost 6 bases to trimming and J lost 7 bases; unmatched junction nucleotides: 9. The CDR3, as DNA: TGTGCCAGCAGCGTCCAGGGGGGATACCAGCCCCAGCATTTT. It is translated as CASSVQGGYQPQHF.

The chain has TRBV7-9 and TRBJ2-3; D gene ambiguous. Per germline, CDR1 SEHNR and CDR2 FQNEAQ (reference sequence). The CDR3 totals 16 residues. V was trimmed by 4 bases and J by 0 bases, leaving 14 bases between them. CDR3 sequence: CASSSGPLTSTDTQYF. CDR3 sequence (DNA): TGTGCCAGCAGCTCCGGGCCATTGACTAGCACAGATACGCAGTATTTT.

For this clone: The same CDR3 is also encoded by other DNA sequences in this sample. V and J are TRBV30 and TRBJ2-3; D ambiguous. This CDR3 spans 11 amino acids. Per the germline V gene, CDR1 is GTSNPN and CDR2 is SVGIG (reference sequence). Trimming cost V 0 bases and J 3 bases, with 1 base left between them. The CDR3 coding sequence is TGTGCCTGGAGTGTGACAGATACGCAGTATTTT. This codes for CAWSVTDTQYF.

The genes are TRBV6-5 and TRBJ2-1; 9 bases match TRBD1. The CDR3 runs 15 residues. Germline CDR1 and CDR2: MNHEY and SVGAGI. V was clipped by 7 bases and J by 5 bases; unmatched bases: 9. DNA of the CDR3: TGTGCCAGCAAAGCTCCGGGACAGGGACACAATGAGCAGTTCTTC. This translates into CASKAPGQGHNEQFF.

This clone was counted once. As DNA, the CDR3 is TGTGCCAGCAGTGATTATCCGGTCTGGGCGAGCTCCTACGAGCAGTACTTC. This sequence encodes CASSDYPVWASSYEQYF. This chain links TRBV6-1 with TRBJ2-7; no clear D gene. Trimming took off 3 bases at V and 0 bases at J, with 18 bases between the two ends. Germline V lookup: CDR1 MNHNS, CDR2 SASEGT. The CDR3 covers 17 residues.

The chain employs TRBV23-1 and TRBJ2-7, with D uncertain. TRBV23-1 belongs to the ORF category, with a function that is uncertain. CDR3 size: 15 residues. Trimming removed 1 base at V and 2 bases at J, with 12 bases between. The CDR3, as DNA: TGCGCCAGCAGTCAATTGACCGCTTACCCCTACGAGCAGTACTTC. Translating gives CASSQLTAYPYEQYF.

This chain connects TRBV11-2 to TRBJ2-2; TRBD1 matches 7 bases. This CDR3 contains 15 residues. Germline CDR1 and CDR2: SGHAT and FQNNGV. Trimming removed 2 bases from V and 4 bases from J; junction bases left unmatched: 4. Written as DNA, the CDR3 is TGTGCCAGCAGCTTACCGACAGGGCCCACCGGGGAGCTGTTTTTT. Translated, it gives CASSLPTGPTGELFF.